Following are 27 T cell receptor beta chains from one sample sequenced in a study of control samples from healthy donors and cancer patients. Clones were read by immunoSEQ multiplex PCR, and TCRdb kept only the in-frame ones, dropping some. Of more than 90,000 clones listed, around 89% are singletons. Sequenced material: blood. The receptor set was obtained from a young man in good health.

The chain is built from TRBV28 and TRBJ1-1; TRBD1 might be the D (5 bases). This CDR3 has 15 amino acids. Germline CDR1 and CDR2: MDHEN and SYDVKM. Between the trimmed V and J ends, which lost 5 bases and 5 bases, there was a span of 18 bases. CDR3 in amino acids: CASSPRGGGRTEAFF. CDR3 coding DNA: TGTGCCAGCAGTCCCCGGGGGGGAGGGCGGACTGAAGCTTTCTTT.

The V call is TRBV5-5, the J call TRBJ1-2; tentatively, D is TRBD1 (6 bases). The germline CDR1 and CDR2 sequences are SGHKS and YYEKEE (reference sequence). Trimming cost V 1 base and J 7 bases, with 14 bases left between them. The CDR3 totals 14 residues. CDR3 sequence: CASSLRQASSGYTF. In nucleotides, the CDR3 is TGTGCCAGCAGCTTGCGACAGGCTTCTAGTGGCTACACCTTC.

The chain recombines TRBV7-8 with TRBJ1-5; D unresolved. The CDR3 has 17 amino acids. Germline V gives CDR1 SGHVS, CDR2 FQNEAQ. V was pared by 3 bases and J by 5 bases, with 20 bases between. The CDR3 reads CASSFLLGLPTHQPQHF. CDR3 nucleotides: TGTGCCAGCAGCTTCTTGTTAGGGCTACCGACACATCAGCCCCAGCATTTT.

CDR3 bases: TGCGCCAGCACCTCCATCCCAGGAGTCTCTGGGGCCAACGTCCTGACTTTC. Translated: CASTSIPGVSGANVLTF. V gene TRBV5-1 combines with J gene TRBJ2-6; D not certain. The V gene's germline CDR1 is SGHRS and CDR2 YFSETQ. Trimming stripped 6 bases from V and 0 bases from J, with 16 bases between. The CDR3 has 17 amino acids.

The chain carries TRBV7-9 and TRBJ2-4; D perhaps matches TRBD1 (6 bases). V was trimmed by 1 base and J by 7 bases, leaving 11 bases between them. Germline V gene sequence: CDR1 SEHNR, CDR2 FQNEAQ (reference sequence). The CDR3 covers 14 residues. The CDR3 loop reads CASSLGGPGNIQYF. The CDR3 DNA follows: TGTGCCAGCAGCTTAGGGGGGCCGGGCAACATTCAGTACTTC.

The J gene is TRBJ2-3, the V gene TRBV19, with D tentatively TRBD2 (5 bases). Deletions cut 6 bases from V and 0 bases from J, with 19 bases between. This CDR3 comprises 17 residues. CDR1 is LNHDA, CDR2 SQIVND, per germline (reference sequence). The CDR3 coding sequence is TGTGCCAGTAGGGCCTGGGGAGTGGATTCTAGCACAGATACGCAGTATTTT. It codes for CASRAWGVDSSTDTQYF.

With respect to this clone: The sample holds other DNA sequences that translate to the same CDR3. The chain has TRBV12-3 or TRBV12-4 and TRBJ2-7; D is perhaps TRBD2 (5 bases). The CDR3 runs 13 residues. Trimming pared 6 bases from V and 2 bases from J, leaving 11 bases between. The CDR3 sequence is CASRPTGTYEQYF. CDR3 DNA sequence: TGTGCCAGCAGGCCAACCGGGACCTACGAGCAGTACTTC.

The CDR3 here is CATSDTNGGGLFF. For the CDR3, the DNA is TGTGCCACCAGTGATACGAACGGGGGGGGACTGTTTTTT. The gene calls are TRBV24-1 and TRBJ1-4; D may be TRBD1 (5 bases). The V gene lost 3 bases and the J gene lost 13 bases, with 14 bases spanning the gap. In germline, CDR1 is KGHDR, CDR2 SFDVKD. This CDR3 has 13 residues.

The rearrangement uses TRBV7-9 and TRBJ1-2; tentative D call: TRBD1 (5 bases). Germline lookup yields CDR1 SEHNR and CDR2 FQNEAQ (reference sequence). Trimming shortened V by 4 bases and J by 5 bases, and 11 bases separated the two germline ends. The CDR3 spans 13 residues. The chain's CDR3 is CASSSAGWYGYTF. The CDR3 DNA reads TGTGCCAGCAGCTCCGCAGGGTGGTATGGCTACACCTTC.

This rearrangement joins TRBV13 to TRBJ1-2; D is ambiguous. This CDR3 is 15 amino acids long. Deletions cut 5 bases from V and 0 bases from J, with 13 bases between. From germline, CDR1 is PRHDT and CDR2 FYEKMQ (reference sequence). CDR3 DNA: TGTGCCAGCAGCCCCCTCGCCAGCCCTAACTATGGCTACACCTTC. It yields the protein CASSPLASPNYGYTF.

The J gene is TRBJ2-2, the V gene TRBV6-5, with D unresolved. Germline loops: CDR1 MNHEY, CDR2 SVGAGI. The CDR3 is made up of 12 amino acids. V lost 2 bases, J lost 6 bases, and 4 bases lay in between. The CDR3, as DNA: TGTGCCAGCAGTTACGGGCCCGGGGAGCTGTTTTTT. Its protein is CASSYGPGELFF.

The gene calls are TRBV11-2 and TRBJ2-1, with 12 bases lining up with TRBD2. The junction had 6 bases not matched to a gene; V was cut back by 5 bases and J by 4 bases. The CDR3 has 16 amino acids. CDR1 and CDR2 (germline): SGHAT, FQNNGV. The CDR3 loop is CASSPRTSGNYNEQFF. The DNA for the CDR3 is TGTGCCAGCAGCCCACGGACTAGCGGGAATTACAATGAGCAGTTCTTC.

The chain has TRBV27 and TRBJ2-7; D unclear. Trimming cost V 3 bases and J 0 bases, with 6 bases left between them. Germline V gives CDR1 MNHEY, CDR2 SMNVEV (reference sequence). The CDR3 runs to 13 residues. The CDR3 loop is CASSFSSSYEQYF. The DNA for the CDR3 is TGTGCCAGCAGTTTCAGCAGCTCCTACGAGCAGTACTTC.

CDR3 nucleotides: TGTGCCAGCAGCCCGGACAGGGGATATAACACTGAAGCTTTCTTT. This codes for CASSPDRGYNTEAFF. J is TRBJ1-1 and V is TRBV5-4, with 9 positions matching TRBD1. The germline CDR1 and CDR2 sequences are SGHNT and YYREEE (reference sequence). J lost 2 bases, V lost 4 bases, and 6 bases had no gene match. The CDR3 consists of 15 residues.

The chain carries TRBV27 and TRBJ1-4, with 7 bases that match TRBD1. Germline loops: CDR1 MNHEY, CDR2 SMNVEV (reference sequence). The CDR3 is made up of 13 amino acids. With V trimmed by 6 bases and J by 4 bases, 2 bases remained unmatched. The CDR3 nucleotides read TGTGCCAGCAGGGGGACAGTTAATGAAAAACTGTTTTTT. Translation gives CASRGTVNEKLFF. Full variable domain (rest looked up from reference TRBV27 and TRBJ1-4): EAQVTQNPRYLITVTGKKLTVTCSQNMNHEYMSWYRQDPGLGLRQIYYSMNVEVTDKGDVPEGYKVSRKEKRNFPLILESPSPNQTSLYFCASRGTVNEKLFFGSGTQLSVL.

This clone was picked up one time. The CDR3 protein is CASRAAGDNEKLFF. DNA for the CDR3: TGTGCCAGCAGGGCCGCAGGTGACAATGAAAAACTGTTTTTT. The chain has TRBV28 and TRBJ1-4; D unresolved. Germline CDR1 MDHEN, CDR2 SYDVKM. V lost 6 bases to trimming and J lost 5 bases, with 13 bases between them. The CDR3 length is 14 residues.

This chain joins TRBV19 and TRBJ1-3; D unresolved. The V gene's germline CDR1 is LNHDA and CDR2 SQIVND (reference sequence). The CDR3 runs to 15 residues. The V and J ends lost 3 bases and 6 bases respectively, with 15 bases between them. The DNA of the CDR3 is TGTGCCAGTAGTATCGGCAGCCTCCCCTTAAACACCATATATTTT. As protein: CASSIGSLPLNTIYF.

J is TRBJ2-1 and V is TRBV7-7; 11 positions match TRBD2. The germline CDR1 and CDR2 sequences are SSHAT and FNYEAQ (reference sequence). The CDR3 totals 16 residues. Trimming took 5 bases from V and 4 from J; bases not matched to a gene: 7. The CDR3 sequence: CASSATSGGGYNEQFF. Written as DNA, the CDR3 is TGTGCCAGCAGCGCCACTAGCGGGGGCGGGTACAATGAGCAGTTCTTC.

This sequence joins TRBV27 and TRBJ1-1; D is unclear. Germline CDR1 is MNHEY and CDR2 is SMNVEV (reference sequence). There are 15 residues in the CDR3. Trimming removed 5 bases from V and 5 bases from J, with 18 bases in between. CDR3 DNA: TGTGCCAGCAGTCCTACCTCAGGTAGTGGTACTGAAGCTTTCTTT. Encoded protein: CASSPTSGSGTEAFF.

The rearrangement uses TRBV7-9 and TRBJ1-5; D perhaps matches TRBD1 (5 bases). The germline V gene has CDR1 SEHNR and CDR2 FQNEAQ (reference sequence). The CDR3 runs to 15 residues. Trimming took 5 bases from V and 0 from J, leaving 11 bases between them. The CDR3 nucleotides read TGTGCCAGCAGCCAATGGGGGAATAGCAATCAGCCCCAGCATTTT. Translating gives CASSQWGNSNQPQHF.

This chain joins TRBV6-6 and TRBJ1-6; D gene uncertain. The germline V gene has CDR1 MNHNY and CDR2 SVGAGI (reference sequence). V was clipped by 5 bases and J by 9 bases, with 8 bases between them. The CDR3 runs to 12 residues. The CDR3 DNA reads TGTGCCAGCAGTACCCTTGGTTCACCCCTCCACTTT. Translated: CASSTLGSPLHF.

This clone was counted a few times. This chain links TRBV6-5 with TRBJ2-2, with D perhaps given as TRBD1 or TRBD2 (7 bases each). Germline V gene data show CDR1 as MNHEY and CDR2 as SVGAGI. Trimming removed 8 bases from V and 4 bases from J, with 14 bases in between. This CDR3 has 14 amino acids. This CDR3 reads CASQGGEGTGELFF. The CDR3 DNA sequence: TGTGCCAGCCAGGGGGGGGAAGGCACCGGGGAGCTGTTTTTT.

The V and J genes are TRBV7-2 and TRBJ2-7; a weak D match, TRBD2 (5 bases). Germline lookup yields CDR1 SGHTA and CDR2 FQGNSA. V gave up 5 bases and J gave up 2 bases, with 7 bases separating them. This CDR3 has 12 residues. CDR3 residues: CASSPTTYEQYF. The CDR3 DNA reads as TGTGCCAGCAGCCCGACTACCTACGAGCAGTACTTC.

The chain is built from TRBV5-1 and TRBJ2-2; TRBD1 matches 8 bases. CDR3 length: 16 amino acids. CDR1 SGHRS and CDR2 YFSETQ come from the germline V gene. The junction had 6 bases not matched to a gene; V was cut back by 3 bases and J by 2 bases. The CDR3 sequence is CASSSRDRINTGELFF. In nucleotides, the CDR3 is TGCGCCAGCAGCTCTAGGGACAGGATTAACACCGGGGAGCTGTTTTTT.

The V gene is TRBV24-1, the J gene TRBJ2-5; maybe TRBD1 (6 bases). Deletions cut 2 bases from V and 7 bases from J, with 13 bases between. The V gene's germline CDR1 is KGHDR and CDR2 SFDVKD. The CDR3 has 14 residues. The CDR3 DNA reads as TGTGCCACCAGTGATTCAACAGGGTTTGTGACCCAGTACTTC. Its translation: CATSDSTGFVTQYF.

The gene calls are TRBV28 and TRBJ2-7, with TRBD1 identical over 9 bases. Germline lookup yields CDR1 MDHEN and CDR2 SYDVKM. With V trimmed by 5 bases and J by 6 bases, 17 bases remained unmatched. The CDR3 is 17 residues long. CDR3 in amino acids: CASSTSSTGGFKGEQYF. The DNA of the CDR3 is TGTGCCAGCAGTACCTCTTCAACAGGGGGCTTCAAGGGCGAGCAGTACTTC.

This sequence joins TRBV3-1 (or the pseudogene TRBV3-2) and TRBJ1-2; 9 nucleotides line up with TRBD1. Germline V lookup: CDR1 LGHDT, CDR2 YNNKEL (reference sequence). The ends lost 6 bases at V and 3 bases at J; junction bases unmatched: 5. There are 14 residues in the CDR3. DNA for the CDR3: TGTGCCAGCAGAGCGACAGGGGGTGACTATGGCTACACCTTC. It is translated as CASRATGGDYGYTF.